What follows describes a single T cell receptor beta chain. Its antigen is unidentified. These data belong to a study of response to subunit inactivated influenza vaccine. Looked up from germline, CDR1 is DFQATT and CDR2 is SNEGSKA (reference sequence). Between the trimmed V and J ends, which lost 2 bases and 5 bases, there was a span of 15 bases. The CDR3 loop spans 14 amino acids. TCRdb analysed the RT-PCR reads with MiXCR anew, one entry per CDR3 protein. This sample carries over 800,000 distinct CDR3 sequences, 21% of them seen once, and the ten largest clones take 10%. Study-wide points: The study's authors posited that every seasonal influenza vaccination enlists few new T cells.

The starting material was PBMCs from blood, obtained approximately 5 days after vaccination. The origin of this receptor is a man aged 45-60 years who received an inactivated influenza vaccine. The chain recombines TRBV20-1 with TRBJ2-5, with D possibly TRBD1 on 6 matching bases. CDR3 sequence: CSARQAQGGETQYF. Here the CDR3 DNA reads TGCAGTGCTAGACAGGCACAGGGCGGTGAGACCCAGTACTTC.